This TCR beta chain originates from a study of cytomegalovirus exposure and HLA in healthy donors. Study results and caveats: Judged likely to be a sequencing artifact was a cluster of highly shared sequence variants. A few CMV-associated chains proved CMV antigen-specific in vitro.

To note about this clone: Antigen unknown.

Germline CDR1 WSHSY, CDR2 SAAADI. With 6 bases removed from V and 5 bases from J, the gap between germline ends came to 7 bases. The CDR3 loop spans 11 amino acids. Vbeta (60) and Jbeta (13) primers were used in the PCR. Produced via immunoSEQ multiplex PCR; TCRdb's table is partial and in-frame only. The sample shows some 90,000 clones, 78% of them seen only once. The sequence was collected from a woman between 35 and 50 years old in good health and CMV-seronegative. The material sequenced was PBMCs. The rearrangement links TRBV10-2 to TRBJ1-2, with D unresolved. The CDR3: CASSQAYGYTF. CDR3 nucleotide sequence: TGCGCCAGCAGCCAAGCATATGGCTACACCTTC.